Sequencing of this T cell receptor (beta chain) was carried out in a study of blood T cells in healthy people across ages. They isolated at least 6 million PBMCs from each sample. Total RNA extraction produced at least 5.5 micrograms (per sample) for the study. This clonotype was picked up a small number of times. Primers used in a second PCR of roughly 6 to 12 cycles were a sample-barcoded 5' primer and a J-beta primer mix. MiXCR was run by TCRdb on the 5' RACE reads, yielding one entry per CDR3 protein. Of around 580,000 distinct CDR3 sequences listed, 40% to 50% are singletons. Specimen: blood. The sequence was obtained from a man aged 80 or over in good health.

CDR3 sequence (DNA): TGCGCCAGCAGGTCCCTGACAGGGGCGGCCCATGGCTACACCTTC. Protein product: CASRSLTGAAHGYTF. The rearrangement links TRBV5-1 to TRBJ1-2, with 8 bases aligning to TRBD1. The CDR3 is made up of 15 amino acids. V dropped 5 bases and J dropped 6; count of bases not matched to a gene: 12. Germline assignment: CDR1 SGHRS and CDR2 YFSETQ.